This TCR beta chain was sequenced in a study of read filtering for tumor transcriptome and immune sequencing. Study context: Transcriptome libraries were built from DNase-treated RNA. Study-level results: The CD138-negative fraction was mixed bone marrow immune cells, not pure T cells. Approximately 82% of IR-seq clonotypes had one read, totaling about 3.5% of reads; RNA-seq: 74.6% and 44.6%.

The CDR3 spans 16 residues. Germline V CDR1 and CDR2: SGHTA, FQGNSA. At least ten counts were recorded for this clonotype. Antigen: not known. At one of its ends the junction is not consistent with the germline gene, which may arise from a read error. From about 0.4 ug of RNA, a library with molecular barcoded alpha/delta and beta/gamma adaptors was made. TCRdb redid the calling of the reads with MiXCR, one entry per CDR3 protein. Altogether 30,000 to 45,000 distinct CDR3 sequences are present, 13% to 15% being singletons, with the ten largest covering less than 7%. The sequence was collected from a donor at least 40 years old with multiple myeloma. The chain joins TRBV7-2 to TRBJ2-1; perhaps D is TRBD1 or TRBD2 (6 bases each). The sequenced sample was a population of CD138-negative cells sorted from bone marrow. The CDR3 loop reads CASSLAGGVAYNERFF. CDR3 sequence (DNA): TGTGCCAGCAGCTTAGCGGGGGGCGTCGCCTACAATGAGCGGTTCTTC.